Listed below are T cell receptor beta chains from one sample, sequenced in a study of T cells after yellow fever vaccination. TCRdb ran MiXCR on the 5' RACE reads and lists one entry per CDR3 protein. The sample holds approximately 110,000 distinct CDR3 sequences; approximately 7% are singletons and the top ten take 2% to 3%. The source was CD4+ T cells sorted from PBMCs, collected 10 days after the first yellow fever vaccination. The receptors derive from a man in his late teens or twenties who received the YFV17D yellow fever vaccine. Both conserved end residues are part of each CDR3. The D gene is left open where the match is weak. The size field is filled for only some rows; it gives once, few, many or a size class.

>TRBV12-3/TRBV12-4|many|TRBJ1-1|NA
CASSLSMGSGTEAFF
TGTGCCAGCAGCCTGAGTATGGGGTCGGGCACTGAAGCTTTCTTT
>TRBV4-2|few|TRBJ1-5|NA
CASSQTEEGPQHF
TGTGCCAGCAGCCAGACCGAAGAGGGGCCCCAGCATTTT
>TRBV7-2|many|TRBJ2-3|TRBD2
CASSPPGLADTQYF
TGTGCCAGCAGCCCACCGGGACTAGCAGATACGCAGTATTTT
>TRBV12-3/TRBV12-4|many|TRBJ1-5|NA
CASSLGAGTDQPQHF
TGTGCCAGCAGTCTAGGGGCGGGTACTGATCAGCCCCAGCATTTT
>TRBV2|many|TRBJ2-3|NA
CASRITDTQYF
TGTGCCAGCAGGATCACAGATACGCAGTATTTT
>TRBV11-2|NA|TRBJ2-5|NA
CASSLDWPETQYF
TGTGCCAGCAGCCTGGACTGGCCAGAGACCCAGTACTTC
>TRBV7-2|NA|TRBJ2-7|TRBD2
CASSFGREGYEQYF
TGTGCCAGCAGCTTCGGCAGGGAGGGCTACGAGCAGTACTTC
>TRBV7-9|many|TRBJ1-6|TRBD1
CASSLGQATSTLHF
TGTGCCAGCAGCCTCGGACAGGCCACAAGCACCCTCCACTTT
>TRBV5-1|many|TRBJ2-3|TRBD2
CASSFSSGGDTQYF
TGCGCCAGCAGCTTCTCTAGCGGGGGAGATACGCAGTATTTT
>TRBV27|many|TRBJ2-3|NA
CASSRETDTQYF
TGTGCCAGCTCAAGGGAAACAGATACGCAGTATTTT
>TRBV28|many|TRBJ1-1|NA
CASSSLGHFLNTEAFF
TGTGCCAGCAGCTCACTAGGCCACTTTTTGAACACTGAAGCTTTCTTT
>TRBV30|many|TRBJ2-4|TRBD2
CACSRPRGGSRLAKNIQYF
TGTGCCTGTTCTCGACCCCGGGGGGGCTCGAGACTAGCCAAAAACATTCAGTACTTC
>TRBV29-1|many|TRBJ1-5|NA
CSEYGGEPQHF
TGCAGCGAATATGGCGGCGAGCCCCAGCATTTT
>TRBV5-1|many|TRBJ2-3|TRBD2
CASSFSGDEDTQYF
TGCGCCAGCAGCTTTAGCGGGGACGAAGATACGCAGTATTTT
>TRBV4-1|many|TRBJ2-1|NA
CASSQDFRSVQPEQFF
TGCGCCAGCAGCCAAGATTTCAGGAGTGTACAGCCCGAGCAGTTCTTC